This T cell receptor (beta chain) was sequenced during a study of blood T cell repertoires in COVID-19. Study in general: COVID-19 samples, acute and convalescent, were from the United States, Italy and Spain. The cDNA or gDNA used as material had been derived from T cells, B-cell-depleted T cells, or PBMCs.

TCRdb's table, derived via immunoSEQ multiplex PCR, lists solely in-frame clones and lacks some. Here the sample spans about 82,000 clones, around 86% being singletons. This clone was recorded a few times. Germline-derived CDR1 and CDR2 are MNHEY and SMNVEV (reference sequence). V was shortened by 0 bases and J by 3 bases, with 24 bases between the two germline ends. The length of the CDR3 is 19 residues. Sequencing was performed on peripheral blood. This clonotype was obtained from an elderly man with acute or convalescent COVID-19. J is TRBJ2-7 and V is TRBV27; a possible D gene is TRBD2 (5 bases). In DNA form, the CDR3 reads TGTGCCAGCAGTTTATCGAGTTTACGGCCACGGCTGGACTTCTACGAGCAGTACTTC. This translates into CASSLSSLRPRLDFYEQYF.